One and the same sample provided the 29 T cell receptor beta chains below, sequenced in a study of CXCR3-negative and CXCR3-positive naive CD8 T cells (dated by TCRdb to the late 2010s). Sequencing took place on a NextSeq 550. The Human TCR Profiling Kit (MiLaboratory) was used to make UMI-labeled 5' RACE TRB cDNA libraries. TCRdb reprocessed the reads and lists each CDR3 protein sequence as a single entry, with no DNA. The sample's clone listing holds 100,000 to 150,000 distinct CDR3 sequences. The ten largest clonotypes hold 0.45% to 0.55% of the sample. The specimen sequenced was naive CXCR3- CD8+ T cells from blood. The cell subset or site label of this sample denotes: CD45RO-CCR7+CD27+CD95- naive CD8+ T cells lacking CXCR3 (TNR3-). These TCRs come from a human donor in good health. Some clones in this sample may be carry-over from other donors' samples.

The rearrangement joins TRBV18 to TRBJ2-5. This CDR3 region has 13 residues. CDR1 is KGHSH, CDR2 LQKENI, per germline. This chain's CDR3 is CASSPGVLETQYF.

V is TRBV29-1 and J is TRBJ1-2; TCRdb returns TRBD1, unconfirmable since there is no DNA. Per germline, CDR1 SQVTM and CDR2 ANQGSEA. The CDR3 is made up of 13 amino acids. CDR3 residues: CSVEDGTGSGYTF.

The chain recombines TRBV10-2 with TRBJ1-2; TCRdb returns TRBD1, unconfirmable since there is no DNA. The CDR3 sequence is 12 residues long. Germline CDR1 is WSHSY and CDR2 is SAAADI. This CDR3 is CASSDTGGGYTF.

The CDR3 loop reads CASSFWVGDSQTQYF. This rearrangement joins TRBV12-3 or TRBV12-4 to TRBJ2-5; TCRdb reports TRBD1, a call that lacks DNA to check it against. There are 15 residues in the CDR3.

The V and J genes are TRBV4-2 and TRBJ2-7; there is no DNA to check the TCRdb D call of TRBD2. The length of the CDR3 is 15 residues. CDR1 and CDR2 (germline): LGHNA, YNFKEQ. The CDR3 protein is CASSQDSGTPQEQYF.

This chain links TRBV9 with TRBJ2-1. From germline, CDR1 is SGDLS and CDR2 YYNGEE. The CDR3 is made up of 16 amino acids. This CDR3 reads CASSDSGVSSYNEQFF.

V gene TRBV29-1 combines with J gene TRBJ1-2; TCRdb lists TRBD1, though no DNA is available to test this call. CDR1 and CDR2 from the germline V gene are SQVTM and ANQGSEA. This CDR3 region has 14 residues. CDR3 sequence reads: CSVEDLPAYYGYTF. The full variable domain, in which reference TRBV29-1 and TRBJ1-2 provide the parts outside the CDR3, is SAVISQKPSRDICQRGTSLTIQCQVDSQVTMMFWYRQQPGQSLTLIATANQGSEATYESGFVIDKFPISRPNLTFSTLTVSNMSPEDSSIYLCSVEDLPAYYGYTFGSGTRLTVV.

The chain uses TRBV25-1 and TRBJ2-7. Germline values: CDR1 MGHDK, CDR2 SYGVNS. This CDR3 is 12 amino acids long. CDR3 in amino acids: CASSDAPYEQYF.

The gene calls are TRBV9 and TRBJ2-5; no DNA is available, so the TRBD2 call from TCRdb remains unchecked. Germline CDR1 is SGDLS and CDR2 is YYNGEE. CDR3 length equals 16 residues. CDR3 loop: CASSSFGGGPIETQYF. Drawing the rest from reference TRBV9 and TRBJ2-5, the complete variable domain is DSGVTQTPKHLITATGQRVTLRCSPRSGDLSVYWYQQSLDQGLQFLIQYYNGEERAKGNILERFSAQQFPDLHSELNLSSLELGDSALYFCASSSFGGGPIETQYFGPGTRLLVL.

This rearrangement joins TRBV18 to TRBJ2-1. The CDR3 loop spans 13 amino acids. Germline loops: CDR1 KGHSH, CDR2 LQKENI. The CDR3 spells CASSPRKWNEQFF.

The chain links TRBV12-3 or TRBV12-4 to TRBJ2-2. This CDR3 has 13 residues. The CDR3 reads CASSLIGTGELFF.

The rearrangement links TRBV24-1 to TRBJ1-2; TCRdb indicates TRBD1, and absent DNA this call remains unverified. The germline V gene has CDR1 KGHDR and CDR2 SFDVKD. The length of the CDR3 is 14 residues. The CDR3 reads CATSDAGQSYGYTF.

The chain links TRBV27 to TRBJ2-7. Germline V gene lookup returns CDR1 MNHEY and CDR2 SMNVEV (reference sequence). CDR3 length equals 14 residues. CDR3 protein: CASSFGQPSYEQYF.

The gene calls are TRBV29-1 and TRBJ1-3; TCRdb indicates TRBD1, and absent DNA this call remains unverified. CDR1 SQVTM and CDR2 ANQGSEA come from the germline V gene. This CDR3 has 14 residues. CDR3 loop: CSVDTGQDGNTIYF.

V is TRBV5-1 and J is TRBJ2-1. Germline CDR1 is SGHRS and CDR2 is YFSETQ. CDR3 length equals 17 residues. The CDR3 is CASSLASVAGAYNEQFF. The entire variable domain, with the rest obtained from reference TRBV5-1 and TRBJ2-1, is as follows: KAGVTQTPRYLIKTRGQQVTLSCSPISGHRSVSWYQQTPGQGLQFLFEYFSETQRNKGNFPGRFSGRQFSNSRSEMNVSTLELGDSALYLCASSLASVAGAYNEQFFGPGTRLTVL.

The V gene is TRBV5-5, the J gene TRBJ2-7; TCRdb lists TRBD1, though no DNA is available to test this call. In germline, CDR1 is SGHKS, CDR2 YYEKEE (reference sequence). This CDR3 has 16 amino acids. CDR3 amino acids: CASSLRPGTGIYEQYF.

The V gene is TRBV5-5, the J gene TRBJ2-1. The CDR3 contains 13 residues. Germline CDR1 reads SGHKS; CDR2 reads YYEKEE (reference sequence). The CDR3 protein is CASRQISYNEQFF.

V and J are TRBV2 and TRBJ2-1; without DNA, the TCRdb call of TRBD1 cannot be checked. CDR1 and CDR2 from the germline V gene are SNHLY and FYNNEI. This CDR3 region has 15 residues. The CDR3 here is CASSAPRREGDEQFF.

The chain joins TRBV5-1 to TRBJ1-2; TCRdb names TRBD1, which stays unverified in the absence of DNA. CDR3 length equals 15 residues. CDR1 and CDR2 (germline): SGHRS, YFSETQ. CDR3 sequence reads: CASSLEAGGGYGYTF.

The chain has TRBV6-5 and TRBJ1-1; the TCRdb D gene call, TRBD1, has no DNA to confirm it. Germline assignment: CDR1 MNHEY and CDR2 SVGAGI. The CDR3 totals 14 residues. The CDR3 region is CASSYRGASTEAFF.

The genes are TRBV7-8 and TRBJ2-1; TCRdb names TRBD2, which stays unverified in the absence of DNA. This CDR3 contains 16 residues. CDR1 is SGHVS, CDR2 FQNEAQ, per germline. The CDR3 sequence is CASSLVGLLVPNEQFF.

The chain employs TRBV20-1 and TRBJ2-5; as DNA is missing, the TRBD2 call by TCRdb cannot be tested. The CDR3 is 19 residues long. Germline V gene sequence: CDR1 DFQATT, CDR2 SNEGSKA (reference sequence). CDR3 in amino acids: CSASSFSLSTGTNLETQYF.

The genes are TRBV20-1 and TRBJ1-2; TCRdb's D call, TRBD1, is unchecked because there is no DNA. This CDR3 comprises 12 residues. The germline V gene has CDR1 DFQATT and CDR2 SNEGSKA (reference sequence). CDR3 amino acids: CSAPDGSSGYTF.

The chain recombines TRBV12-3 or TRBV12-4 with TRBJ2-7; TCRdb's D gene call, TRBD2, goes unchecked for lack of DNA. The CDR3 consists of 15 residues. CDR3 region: CASSPGLAGTYEQYF.

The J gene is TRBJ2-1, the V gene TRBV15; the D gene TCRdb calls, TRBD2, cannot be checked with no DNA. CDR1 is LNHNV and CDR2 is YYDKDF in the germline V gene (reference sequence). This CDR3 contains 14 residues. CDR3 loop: CATSMGPAGDEQFF.

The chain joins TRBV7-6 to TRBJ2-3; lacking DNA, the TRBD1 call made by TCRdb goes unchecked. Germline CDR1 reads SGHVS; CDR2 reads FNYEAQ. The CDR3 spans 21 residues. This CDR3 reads CASTSTEGTGETFPSTDTQYF.

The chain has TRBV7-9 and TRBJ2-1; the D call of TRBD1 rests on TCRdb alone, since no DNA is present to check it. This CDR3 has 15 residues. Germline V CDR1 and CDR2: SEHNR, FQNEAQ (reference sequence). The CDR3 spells CASSSSGQGHNEQFF.

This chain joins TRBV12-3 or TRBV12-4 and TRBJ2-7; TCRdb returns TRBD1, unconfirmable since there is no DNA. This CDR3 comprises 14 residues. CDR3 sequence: CASSLRPNRDEQYF.

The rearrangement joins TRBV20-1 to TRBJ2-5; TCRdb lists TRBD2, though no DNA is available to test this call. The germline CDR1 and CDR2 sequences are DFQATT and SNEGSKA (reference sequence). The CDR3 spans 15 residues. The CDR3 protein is CSARPPPGLEETQYF.